The 11 T cell receptor beta chains in this list originate from one sample, sequenced in a study of Ad26.COV2.S vaccination and SARS-CoV-2 variants. The repertoire was sequenced with immunoSEQ multiplex PCR; TCRdb's copy has only in-frame clones and lacks some. The table shows approximately 340,000 clones, with roughly 94% occurring only once. The material was peripheral blood, obtained after recovery from COVID-19. The receptors come from a human donor who had recovered from COVID-19.

This chain joins TRBV5-1 and TRBJ2-7; 8 bases fit TRBD2. CDR1 and CDR2 from the germline V gene are SGHRS and YFSETQ. Unmatched junction bases numbered 5, after V lost 1 base and J lost 2 bases. There are 15 residues in the CDR3. The CDR3 spells CASSLTGSGTYEQYF. In DNA, the CDR3 is TGCGCCAGCAGCTTGACGGGTAGCGGGACCTACGAGCAGTACTTC.

This chain links TRBV7-9 with TRBJ1-1; no reliable D call. CDR3 length: 13 residues. V was pared by 5 bases and J by 1 base, with 8 bases between. Looked up from germline, CDR1 is SEHNR and CDR2 is FQNEAQ (reference sequence). The CDR3 loop is CASSPPPNTEAFF. CDR3 bases: TGTGCCAGCAGCCCACCCCCGAACACTGAAGCTTTCTTT. The entire variable domain, with the rest obtained from reference TRBV7-9 and TRBJ1-1, is as follows: DTGVSQNPRHKITKRGQNVTFRCDPISEHNRLYWYRQTLGQGPEFLTYFQNEAQLEKSRLLSDRFSAERPKGSFSTLEIQRTEQGDSAMYLCASSPPPNTEAFFGQGTRLTVV.

The genes are TRBV10-1 and TRBJ2-1, with D possibly being TRBD2 (6 bases). V lost 3 bases to trimming and J lost 5 bases, with 14 bases between them. CDR1 is WNHNN, CDR2 SYGVQD, per germline (reference sequence). This CDR3 is built from 15 residues. This CDR3 is CASSESGTVHNEQFF. CDR3 DNA: TGCGCCAGCAGTGAATCCGGGACTGTCCACAATGAGCAGTTCTTC.

The V gene is TRBV5-1, the J gene TRBJ1-2; D may be TRBD1 (5 bases). The CDR3 loop spans 14 amino acids. From germline, CDR1 is SGHRS and CDR2 YFSETQ. V lost 4 bases to trimming and J lost 2 bases, with 12 bases between them. The CDR3 DNA sequence: TGCGCCAGCAGCCCCAACTGGGGGAACTATGGCTACACCTTC. Amino acids: CASSPNWGNYGYTF.

This clone was counted once. The chain joins TRBV9 to TRBJ1-2; D unresolved. The germline gives CDR1 SGDLS, CDR2 YYNGEE. The CDR3 has 13 amino acids. V was cut by 0 bases and J by 5 bases, with 8 bases left in between. CDR3 in amino acids: CASSVDRSYGYTF. In DNA form, the CDR3 reads TGTGCCAGCAGCGTAGATCGGAGTTATGGCTACACCTTC.

The chain has TRBV5-6 and TRBJ2-3; a weak D match, TRBD2 (7 bases). The CDR3 contains 14 residues. Trimming removed 6 bases from V and 6 bases from J, with 17 bases in between. Germline V gene lookup returns CDR1 SGHDT and CDR2 YYEEEE. The CDR3 sequence is CASKGGQILDTQYF. The CDR3 DNA sequence: TGTGCCAGCAAGGGGGGGCAAATACTGGATACGCAGTATTTT.

The chain employs TRBV5-6 and TRBJ1-2, with D possibly being TRBD1 (5 bases). Per germline, CDR1 SGHDT and CDR2 YYEEEE. Trimming shortened V by 1 base and J by 3 bases, and 10 bases separated the two germline ends. The CDR3 sequence is 14 residues long. The CDR3 region has the DNA TGTGCCAGCAGCTTGACCCTCAGGGACTATGGCTACACCTTC. It yields the protein CASSLTLRDYGYTF.

The chain has TRBV6-4 and TRBJ2-4, with 15 nucleotides matching TRBD2. The CDR3 consists of 21 residues. The germline CDR1 and CDR2 sequences are MRHNA and SNTAGT. The J segment lost 0 bases and the V segment lost 2 bases, leaving 11 bases of the junction unmatched. Written as DNA, the CDR3 is TGTGCCAGCAGTGACACAGGACTAGCGGGGGGGCTGGCTCTAGCCAAAAACATTCAGTACTTC. Translating gives CASSDTGLAGGLALAKNIQYF.

Worth noting for this clone: The sample has other DNA sequences that encode this CDR3 too. The chain uses TRBV2 and TRBJ1-1; D is perhaps TRBD1 (5 bases). Germline-derived CDR1 and CDR2 are SNHLY and FYNNEI. V was pared by 2 bases and J by 3 bases, with 10 bases between. The CDR3 is made up of 14 amino acids. The CDR3 here is CASSETQGHTEAFF. The CDR3 DNA reads TGTGCCAGCAGTGAAACGCAGGGCCACACTGAAGCTTTCTTT.

This clone appeared a single time. The chain joins TRBV27 to TRBJ1-4; D is possibly TRBD1 (5 bases). The CDR3 covers 13 residues. CDR1 and CDR2 (germline): MNHEY, SMNVEV (reference sequence). CDR3: CPLPRGRDEKLFF. CDR3 sequence (DNA): TGTCCCCTCCCGCGTGGCAGGGATGAAAAACTGTTTTTT.

The chain has TRBV19 and TRBJ2-5; D assignment may be TRBD1 or TRBD2 (7 bases each). V was trimmed by 2 bases and J by 4 bases, leaving 14 bases between them. The CDR3 has 15 residues. Germline CDR1 reads LNHDA; CDR2 reads SQIVND (reference sequence). In DNA, the CDR3 is TGTGCCAGTAGTATAAAGGCCAGGGGGGGAGAGACCCAGTACTTC. Translated, it gives CASSIKARGGETQYF.